This T cell receptor (beta chain) originates from a study of blood T cell repertoires in COVID-19. The wider study: Spain, Italy and the United States supplied samples that represented acute and convalescent COVID-19. Sample material is recorded as cDNA or gDNA derived from T cells, B-cell-depleted T cells, or PBMCs.

Authors' processing steps: Amplification of reference gene primers provided the estimated nucleated cell counts. Here immunoSEQ multiplex PCR was the method, and the copy in TCRdb shows in-frame clones only, minus some. The D gene and trimming were derived from the DNA, and the V and J assignments and clone size from that table. Counted here are about 140,000 clones, approximately 86% occurring once; the ten biggest clones make up around 5.4%. CDR1 and CDR2 from the germline V gene are MNHEY and SMNVEV (reference sequence). Trimming took 6 bases from V and 2 from J; bases not matched to a gene: 4. The CDR3 contains 14 residues.

Material for sequencing was peripheral blood. The chain has TRBV27 and TRBJ2-7; 10 nucleotides line up with TRBD1. The source of this sequence is a human donor in a cohort sampled during active COVID-19. This CDR3 is CASSRDRGPYEQYF. The CDR3 nucleotides read TGTGCCAGCAGCCGGGACAGGGGTCCCTACGAGCAGTACTTC.